This entry lists 20 T cell receptor beta chains sequenced from one sample in a study of T cells after yellow fever vaccination. Each CDR3 protein gets one entry after TCRdb re-called the 5' RACE reads with MiXCR. Among around 300,000 distinct CDR3 sequences, approximately 4% were seen once, and the ten largest hold around 23%. The specimen comprised PBMCs, sampled 5 days after the yellow fever booster vaccination. These receptors were taken from a man aged 18 to 29 who received the YFV17D yellow fever vaccine.

The chain combines TRBV6-2 or TRBV6-3 with TRBJ2-3, with TRBD1 as a possible D gene (6 bases). Trimming took 4 bases from V and 6 from J, leaving 20 bases between them. The CDR3 covers 16 residues. Germline V gives CDR1 MNHEY, CDR2 SVGEGT. The CDR3 nucleotides are TGTGCCAGCAGTTTCCGGGACATGGGGGAATGGGATACGCAGTATTTT. Its translation is CASSFRDMGEWDTQYF.

This clonotype was recorded a few times. This chain uses TRBV4-1 with TRBJ2-3, with D maybe TRBD2 (6 bases). The CDR3 totals 17 residues. CDR1 and CDR2 from the germline V gene are MGHRA and YSYEKL. The V and J ends lost 0 bases and 2 bases respectively, with 15 bases between them. Here the CDR3 reads CASSQEEGLFDTDTQYF. The CDR3 region has the DNA TGCGCCAGCAGCCAAGAGGAGGGGTTATTCGACACAGATACGCAGTATTTT.

The table lists this clonotype with many counts. J is TRBJ2-3 and V is TRBV7-6, with 7 nucleotides matching TRBD2. From germline, CDR1 is SGHVS and CDR2 FNYEAQ. This CDR3 has 16 residues. Trimming took 1 base from V and 4 from J; bases not matched to a gene: 8. The CDR3 loop is CASSLGQPGRADTQYF. The CDR3, as DNA: TGTGCCAGCAGCTTAGGCCAGCCGGGGAGGGCAGATACGCAGTATTTT.

DNA of the CDR3: TGTGCCAGCAGCTTCTGGCTAGCTCCAGACCAAGAGACCCAGTACTTC. As protein: CASSFWLAPDQETQYF. The chain joins TRBV11-1 to TRBJ2-5; D is possibly TRBD2 (5 bases). Germline V gene lookup returns CDR1 SGHAT and CDR2 FQDESV (reference sequence). V lost 3 bases to trimming and J lost 0 bases, with 14 bases between them. The CDR3 sequence is 16 residues long.

This clonotype was observed at least ten times. This chain uses TRBV11-2 with TRBJ2-3; D not resolved. V lost 5 bases and J lost 6, with 12 bases in between. The CDR3 extends over 13 amino acids. CDR1 SGHAT and CDR2 FQNNGV come from the germline V gene. Written as DNA, the CDR3 is TGTGCCAGCAGCCCGTCGCCGACGGATACGCAGTATTTT. This codes for CASSPSPTDTQYF.

This clonotype was counted ten times or more. The chain carries TRBV6-5 and TRBJ1-1, with D tentatively TRBD1 (6 bases). CDR3 length equals 13 residues. Trimming removed 6 bases from V and 2 bases from J, with 10 bases in between. CDR1 is MNHEY and CDR2 is SVGAGI in the germline V gene. CDR3 in DNA: TGTGCCAGCAGAGGACAGATCAACACTGAAGCTTTCTTT. It codes for CASRGQINTEAFF.

This clonotype has ten or more counts. The chain combines TRBV6-2 or TRBV6-3 with TRBJ1-5; D is unclear. Germline values: CDR1 MNHEY, CDR2 SVGEGT. V lost 4 bases to trimming and J lost 0 bases, with 10 bases between them. The CDR3 is 15 residues long. CDR3 loop: CASSSISYSNQPQHF. In DNA, the CDR3 is TGTGCCAGCAGTTCAATTTCTTATAGCAATCAGCCCCAGCATTTT.

V usage is TRBV5-1 and J usage is TRBJ1-5; possibly TRBD1 for D (6 bases). CDR1 and CDR2 (germline): SGHRS, YFSETQ. V dropped 4 bases and J dropped 5 bases, with 16 bases sitting between them. The CDR3 length is 15 residues. The DNA for the CDR3 is TGCGCCAGCAGCCCACTCGGACAGCTAGATCAGCCCCAGCATTTT. This sequence encodes CASSPLGQLDQPQHF.

There are many counts of this clonotype. The chain recombines TRBV6-2 or TRBV6-3 with TRBJ2-1; weak D call: TRBD2 (7 bases). The ends were cut back, 7 bases at V and 4 bases at J, with 14 bases in the middle. CDR3 size: 14 residues. The germline V gene has CDR1 MNHEY and CDR2 SVGEGT. The CDR3 protein is CASTGGGHYNEQFF. CDR3 coding DNA: TGTGCCAGCACCGGCGGGGGCCATTACAATGAGCAGTTCTTC.

This chain uses TRBV28 with TRBJ1-4, with D perhaps matching TRBD1 (6 bases). Between the trimmed V and J ends, which lost 8 bases and 7 bases, there was a span of 20 bases. The CDR3 is 15 residues long. Germline CDR1 reads MDHEN; CDR2 reads SYDVKM. The CDR3 DNA reads as TGTGCCAGCTCCTCTGGGGGCGCAGGACCTGAAAAACTGTTTTTT. Its protein is CASSSGGAGPEKLFF. Looking up the rest from reference TRBV28 and TRBJ1-4 gives the full variable domain: DVKVTQSSRYLVKRTGEKVFLECVQDMDHENMFWYRQDPGLGLRLIYFSYDVKMKEKGDIPEGYSVSREKKERFSLILESASTNQTSMYLCASSSGGAGPEKLFFGSGTQLSVL.

This clonotype was seen a handful of times. This chain links TRBV2 with TRBJ1-2; TRBD1 matches at 9 bases. CDR3 size: 17 residues. The V and J ends lost 6 bases and 3 bases, in that order; junction bases with no gene match: 14. Germline V gene lookup returns CDR1 SNHLY and CDR2 FYNNEI. CDR3 amino acids: CASSLARTGDLHYGYTF. In DNA form, the CDR3 reads TGTGCCAGCAGCCTTGCCCGGACAGGGGATCTCCACTATGGCTACACCTTC.

V usage is TRBV6-2 or TRBV6-3 and J usage is TRBJ2-7; 7 positions match TRBD2. Germline CDR1 MNHEY, CDR2 SVGEGT. The CDR3 has 16 amino acids. V lost 2 bases, J lost 3 bases, and 10 bases stayed unmatched. CDR3 DNA: TGTGCCAGCAGTTACCTTGTGGGACTACCAAACTACGAGCAGTACTTC. Amino acid sequence: CASSYLVGLPNYEQYF.

This clonotype has more than one count but fewer than ten. V is TRBV5-1 and J is TRBJ1-1, with 8 positions matching TRBD1. The CDR3 spans 16 residues. Trimming removed 2 bases from V and 2 bases from J; junction bases left unmatched: 8. Germline assignment: CDR1 SGHRS and CDR2 YFSETQ. CDR3 sequence: CASSFSGQGANTEAFF. As DNA, the CDR3 is TGCGCCAGCAGCTTCAGCGGCCAGGGGGCAAACACTGAAGCTTTCTTT.

In regard to this clonotype: One end of the junction is discordant with germline, which a read error may explain. The chain combines TRBV5-1 with TRBJ2-5; TRBD2 agrees at 10 bases. CDR1 is SGHRS, CDR2 YFSETQ, per germline. This CDR3 contains 15 residues. The chain's CDR3 is CASSLGTSGAGTKYF. CDR3 DNA sequence: TGCGCCAGCAGCTTGGGAACTAGCGGGGCCGGGACCAAGTACTTC.

The V gene is TRBV7-2, the J gene TRBJ2-5; 11 bases map to TRBD2. The J segment lost 4 bases and the V segment lost 4 bases, leaving 8 bases of the junction unmatched. The CDR3 is 16 residues long. Germline loops: CDR1 SGHTA, CDR2 FQGNSA. The CDR3 reads CASSSTLAGARETQYF. In nucleotides, the CDR3 is TGTGCCAGCAGCTCGACACTAGCGGGGGCGAGAGAGACCCAGTACTTC.

This clonotype came up many times. The chain carries TRBV5-1 and TRBJ1-6, with D perhaps TRBD1 (6 bases). Trimming removed 4 bases at V and 8 bases at J, with 16 bases between. The germline gives CDR1 SGHRS, CDR2 YFSETQ. CDR3 length: 15 residues. The CDR3 DNA reads TGCGCCAGCAGCCCCCAAGGGGGGGCTGATTCACCCCTCCACTTT. Protein product: CASSPQGGADSPLHF.

There are a few counts of this clonotype. The chain joins TRBV3-1 to TRBJ2-1, with D possibly being TRBD1 (6 bases). In germline, CDR1 is LGHDT, CDR2 YNNKEL (reference sequence). The V and J ends lost 2 bases and 6 bases respectively, with 23 bases between them. The CDR3 spans 18 residues. CDR3 region: CASSQSPRNRVRGNEQFF. CDR3 bases: TGTGCCAGCAGCCAAAGTCCCCGAAACAGGGTTAGGGGCAATGAGCAGTTCTTC.

Many counts were recorded for this clonotype. The chain joins TRBV4-3 to TRBJ2-7, with 8 bases matching TRBD1. Germline lookup yields CDR1 LGHNA and CDR2 YSLEER. V shed 4 bases, J shed 6 bases, and the junction held 5 bases outside the gene matches. The CDR3 has 13 amino acids. The CDR3 nucleotides read TGCGCCAGCAGCCCGAGCAGGGGGCGCGAGCAGTACTTC. Its protein product is CASSPSRGREQYF.

Ten or more counts support this clonotype. J is TRBJ1-1 and V is TRBV12-3 or TRBV12-4, with a possible D match to TRBD1 (6 bases). This CDR3 contains 12 residues. The V and J ends lost 3 bases and 8 bases respectively, with 10 bases between them. This CDR3 reads CASSLGGREAFF. For the CDR3, the DNA is TGTGCCAGCAGTTTGGGGGGCAGAGAAGCTTTCTTT.

This chain uses TRBV7-2 with TRBJ1-4, with D maybe TRBD1 (6 bases). V was shortened by 7 bases and J by 7 bases, with 16 bases between the two germline ends. In germline, CDR1 is SGHTA, CDR2 FQGNSA. This CDR3 has 14 residues. The CDR3 DNA sequence: TGTGCCAGCAAATCACAGGGTGTTGGTGAAAAACTGTTTTTT. Protein: CASKSQGVGEKLFF. Combining the CDR3 with reference TRBV7-2 and TRBJ1-4 gives the whole variable domain GAGVSQSPSNKVTEKGKDVELRCDPISGHTALYWYRQSLGQGLEFLIYFQGNSAPDKSGLPSDRFSAERTGGSVSTLTIQRTQQEDSAVYLCASKSQGVGEKLFFGSGTQLSVL.